This T cell receptor beta chain was profiled in a study of T-cell reconstitution after alpha-beta-depleted transplantation in children (dated by TCRdb to about 2016). In the study overall: Using TCR repertoire profiling, the study quantitatively followed how T-cell immune reconstitution unfolded in children after TCRalphabeta/CD19-depleted allogeneic hematopoietic cell transplantation. What the research found in general, with its limitations: In some patients, the high TCRbeta diversity seen at day 60 was put down to recipient T cells and intrathymic progenitors that had survived conditioning. The apparently early recovery of alphabetaT-cell counts about two months after transplant reportedly depended on only several hundred rapidly expanded clones that came from non-depleted graft cells. Over subsequent months, a decline in hyperexpanded clone frequencies was noted, and after one year, T-cell counts and TCRbeta diversity were mostly ascribed to newly produced T cells.

CDR1 and CDR2 are read off the germline V gene as KGHDR and SFDVKD. The CDR3 starts with the cysteine, ends with the phenylalanine, and has 15 residues. CDR3 DNA is the only sequence kept; it has 45 bases, read in frame from the first base. Cut back by 3 bases and 0 bases, the V and J ends lie 11 bases apart. The table lists this clonotype with many counts. No antigen is known for it. No base-level quality is on record; no much larger clone is a single base apart. Libraries were built with PCR. The instrument given in TCRdb is Illumina HiSeq 2500. Molecular barcoding was employed in the preparation of TCR libraries, with unique molecular identifiers being used to normalize TCRbeta repertoire quantification. Through fastp at Q25 and MiXCR, TCRdb rebuilt clones from the public reads, retaining in-frame beta chains. Rows merge per CDR3 protein into single entries with the most common DNA and genes. The sample table contains about 260,000 distinct CDR3 sequences; only one count was recorded for 8.2% of them. Of the sample, 6% to 7% falls within the top ten clones.

In light of the paper, this sample's treatment or condition label describes: allogeneic hematopoietic cell transplantation with graft depleted of TCRalphabeta T cells and CD19 B cells. The children who served as transplant recipients had been given grafts of TCRalphabeta/CD19-depleted allogeneic hematopoietic cells. The chain is assembled from TRBV24-1 and TRBJ2-7; the D segment is perhaps TRBD1 or TRBD2, each sharing 5 matched bases. The clonotype originates from a male patient younger than 18 who had a stem cell transplant for acute lymphoblastic leukemia, so the T cells may come from the graft donor. The specimen was PBMCs, mostly from graft donor cells, collected 180 days after TCRalphabeta/CD19-depleted stem cell transplant. The nucleotide sequence reads as follows: TGTGCCACCAGTGATCCCTCGGGGCCCTCCTACGAGCAGTACTTC. This is translated as CATSDPSGPSYEQYF.